The text below deals with one T cell receptor (beta chain). Its antigen is not identified. The entry originates in a study of identical twins. Regarding the study as a whole: It was possible that invariant MAIT and iNKT cells partly confounded the zero-insertion analyses. The study found weaker excess twin sharing in beta out-of-frame sequences. Abundant beta clonotypes from cord blood bore fewer insertions; memory repertoires lacked this pattern.

Unmatched junction bases numbered 3, after V lost 7 bases and J lost 1 base. CDR3 length: 13 residues. Per germline, CDR1 LNHDA and CDR2 SQIVND (reference sequence). In TCRdb, the 5' RACE reads were re-called with MiXCR into one record per CDR3 protein. The top ten clones hold roughly 2% of a sample with hundreds of thousands of distinct CDR3 sequences, under 9.5% of them seen once. The same data also went into a second study, on yellow fever vaccine responses in identical twins.

Specimen: memory (CD45RO+) T cells sorted from blood. V usage is TRBV19 and J usage is TRBJ1-1; 7 bases fit TRBD1. The receptor's source is a woman in her late teens or twenties in good health. The CDR3 nucleotides read TGTGCCAGTACCAGGACAGGGAACACTGAAGCTTTCTTT. Protein sequence: CASTRTGNTEAFF.